This entry lists 26 T cell receptor beta chains sequenced from one sample in a study of PD-1 blockade in classical Hodgkin lymphoma. Noted time point: cycle 4 day 1 (C4D1), after more than five weeks of nivolumab. Autologous stem cell transplantation was followed by relapse in every patient, and brentuximab vedotin exposure varied. Applied to thawed PBMCs, magnetic negative selection was the method used to isolate CD8+ T cells. Sequencing was performed with immunoSEQ multiplex PCR; in TCRdb, only in-frame clones are kept and a portion is missing. The repertoire consists of some 18,000 clones, with about 87% occurring once and the leading ten covering less than 5.5%. Here the sequenced sample was CD8+ T cells from blood, taken before the fourth cycle of nivolumab. These receptors were collected from a human donor with classical Hodgkin lymphoma.

The chain has TRBV9 and TRBJ2-1; possibly TRBD1 for D (5 bases). This CDR3 comprises 16 residues. The V gene's germline CDR1 is SGDLS and CDR2 YYNGEE. The V gene lost 5 bases and the J gene lost 0 bases, with 15 bases spanning the gap. The CDR3 DNA reads as TGTGCCAGCAGGGCGACAGCGTCGGGCTCCTACAATGAGCAGTTCTTC. Translation gives CASRATASGSYNEQFF.

The gene calls are TRBV27 and TRBJ2-2; D tentatively fits TRBD1 or TRBD2 (5 bases each). Germline V gene data show CDR1 as MNHEY and CDR2 as SMNVEV (reference sequence). This CDR3 comprises 17 residues. The V and J ends lost 5 bases and 6 bases respectively, with 22 bases between them. The CDR3 bases are TGTGCCAGCAGTAGATTGGTCGACCCTGGGGGTCCCGGGGAGCTGTTTTTT. This encodes CASSRLVDPGGPGELFF.

This clone was observed a single time. This chain uses TRBV4-1 with TRBJ2-1; TRBD2 might be the D (6 bases). Germline V lookup: CDR1 MGHRA, CDR2 YSYEKL. This CDR3 is 13 amino acids long. Trimming took 3 bases from V and 10 from J, leaving 13 bases between them. In DNA form, the CDR3 reads TGCGCCAGCAGCCATTTACTAGCTAAAGAGCAGTTCTTC. Its translation: CASSHLLAKEQFF.

The chain has TRBV9 and TRBJ2-2; D is perhaps TRBD1 (5 bases). The length of the CDR3 is 17 residues. V gave up 6 bases and J gave up 0 bases, with 18 bases separating them. The germline V gene has CDR1 SGDLS and CDR2 YYNGEE. The CDR3 bases are TGTGCCAGCACCTCCCCCGCCCAGGGCCCGAACACCGGGGAGCTGTTTTTT. Encoded protein: CASTSPAQGPNTGELFF.

CDR3 loop: CATTDRGGIVTEAFF. CDR3 coding DNA: TGTGCCACCACCGACAGGGGTGGTATAGTAACTGAAGCTTTCTTT. The chain couples TRBV10-3 to TRBJ1-1; 8 bases fit TRBD1. CDR3 length equals 15 residues. With 10 bases clipped from V and 5 bases from J, the junction kept 15 bases outside the gene matches. Germline CDR1 ENHRY, CDR2 SYGVKD.

The chain is built from TRBV19 and TRBJ2-7; 7 bases agree with TRBD1. Germline CDR1 LNHDA, CDR2 SQIVND (reference sequence). CDR3 length: 18 amino acids. The junction had 14 bases not matched to a gene; V was cut back by 3 bases and J by 0 bases. CDR3 bases: TGTGCCAGTAGTATCTCCCTTTCCGGACAGGACCTCTCCTACGAGCAGTACTTC. It is translated as CASSISLSGQDLSYEQYF.

V usage is TRBV27 and J usage is TRBJ1-1, with D unresolved. In germline, CDR1 is MNHEY, CDR2 SMNVEV (reference sequence). The V gene lost 5 bases and the J gene lost 5 bases, with 6 bases spanning the gap. The CDR3 loop spans 11 amino acids. This chain's CDR3 is CASSSGTEAFF. The CDR3 region has the DNA TGTGCCAGCAGTAGTGGAACTGAAGCTTTCTTT.

The genes are TRBV5-4 and TRBJ2-7; D remains unclear. V shed 0 bases and J shed 4 bases, with 2 bases lying between them. The germline CDR1 and CDR2 sequences are SGHNT and YYREEE (reference sequence). CDR3 length: 11 amino acids. CDR3 protein: CASSLGYEQYF. In nucleotides, the CDR3 is TGTGCCAGCAGCTTGGGGTACGAGCAGTACTTC.

The chain links TRBV11-1 to TRBJ2-7; D ambiguous. This CDR3 is 13 amino acids long. V lost 2 bases and J 3 bases, leaving 8 bases between the germline ends. Per germline, CDR1 SGHAT and CDR2 FQDESV (reference sequence). In nucleotides, the CDR3 is TGTGCCAGCAGCTTACCGGCTAACTACGAGCAGTACTTC. Translated, it gives CASSLPANYEQYF.

V usage is TRBV28 and J usage is TRBJ2-1; TRBD2 matches 9 bases. The length of the CDR3 is 16 residues. CDR1 is MDHEN and CDR2 is SYDVKM in the germline V gene. V dropped 1 base and J dropped 7; count of bases not matched to a gene: 8. The CDR3 DNA reads TGTGCCAGCAGTTTATTAGCGGGAGCCACGGGGAATGAGCAGTTCTTC. It translates to CASSLLAGATGNEQFF.

This clone was picked up one time. The gene calls are TRBV27 and TRBJ1-1; D gene unclear. Germline V CDR1 and CDR2: MNHEY, SMNVEV (reference sequence). V was cut by 0 bases and J by 7 bases, with 12 bases left in between. The CDR3 has 14 residues. This CDR3 reads CASSLSPSRFEAFF. CDR3 nucleotides: TGTGCCAGCAGTTTATCGCCCAGCAGATTTGAAGCTTTCTTT.

The genes are TRBV7-6 and TRBJ2-5; D is uncertain. This CDR3 contains 15 residues. Trimming left V 0 bases short and J 1 base short, with 9 bases between. The germline V gene has CDR1 SGHVS and CDR2 FNYEAQ. CDR3 in DNA: TGTGCCAGCAGCTTAGCCTGGGCACCCCAAGAGACCCAGTACTTC. Translating it yields CASSLAWAPQETQYF. Full variable domain (missing parts from reference TRBV7-6 and TRBJ2-5): GAGVSQSPRYKVTKRGQDVALRCDPISGHVSLYWYRQALGQGPEFLTYFNYEAQQDKSGLPNDRFSAERPEGSISTLTIQRTEQRDSAMYRCASSLAWAPQETQYFGPGTRLLVL.

V usage is TRBV27 and J usage is TRBJ2-7, with D perhaps being TRBD1 or TRBD2 (6 bases each). There are 15 residues in the CDR3. Trimming took off 5 bases at V and 4 bases at J, with 18 bases between the two ends. Germline loops: CDR1 MNHEY, CDR2 SMNVEV (reference sequence). The chain's CDR3 is CASSPRFGGGYEQYF. The CDR3 nucleotides read TGTGCCAGCAGTCCCCGGTTCGGGGGCGGGTACGAGCAGTACTTC.

This clone was picked up a small number of times. The genes are TRBV27 and TRBJ2-3; TRBD2 is a possible D gene (6 bases). CDR3 length: 16 amino acids. The germline V gene encodes CDR1 MNHEY and CDR2 SMNVEV (reference sequence). With 5 bases removed from V and 0 bases from J, the gap between germline ends came to 15 bases. In DNA form, the CDR3 reads TGTGCCAGCAGTCCCGGTAGCGGATCTAGCACAGATACGCAGTATTTT. Encoded protein: CASSPGSGSSTDTQYF.

The rearrangement uses TRBV6-5 and TRBJ2-1; a weak D match, TRBD2 (5 bases). V was shortened by 0 bases and J by 10 bases, with 13 bases between the two germline ends. The CDR3 runs 14 residues. Per the germline V gene, CDR1 is MNHEY and CDR2 is SVGAGI. In DNA form, the CDR3 reads TGTGCCAGCAGTTACTCTGGGCTAGCCTACGAGCAGTTCTTC. It is translated as CASSYSGLAYEQFF.

The chain recombines TRBV4-1 with TRBJ2-1, with D maybe TRBD2 (6 bases). The CDR3 runs to 19 residues. Germline assignment: CDR1 MGHRA and CDR2 YSYEKL. V was trimmed by 4 bases and J by 2 bases, leaving 24 bases between them. Written as DNA, the CDR3 is TGCGCCAGCAGCCCGCCTCGGGCAGAGATAGCGGTGACCTACAATGAGCAGTTCTTC. Amino acid sequence: CASSPPRAEIAVTYNEQFF.

This chain connects TRBV29-1 to TRBJ1-1, with TRBD1 matching 7 bases. The germline CDR1 and CDR2 sequences are SQVTM and ANQGSEA. V was clipped by 5 bases and J by 6 bases; unmatched bases: 18. This CDR3 has 16 amino acids. The CDR3 region is CSVSRGTGTVNPEAFF. Here the CDR3 DNA reads TGCAGCGTTTCTAGAGGAACCGGGACAGTAAATCCTGAAGCTTTCTTT.

The DNA for the CDR3 is TGTGCCAGTATTGAGGAAAACACCGGGGAGCTGTTTTTT. Amino acid sequence: CASIEENTGELFF. The gene calls are TRBV6-6 and TRBJ2-2; no clear D. This CDR3 comprises 13 residues. V lost 9 bases and J lost 2, with 10 bases in between. Germline CDR1 is MNHNY and CDR2 is SVGAGI (reference sequence).

The chain uses TRBV2 and TRBJ1-2; tentative D call: TRBD1 (5 bases). V was pared by 6 bases and J by 10 bases, with 27 bases between. CDR1 SNHLY and CDR2 FYNNEI come from the germline V gene. CDR3 size: 16 residues. The CDR3 spells CASRVEVYRTLSDYTF. In nucleotides, the CDR3 is TGTGCCAGCAGAGTAGAAGTTTACAGGACGCTTTCCGACTACACCTTC.

CDR3 sequence reads: CASSSNLNEQFF. The DNA of the CDR3 is TGTGCCAGCAGCTCAAATCTGAATGAGCAGTTCTTC. The gene calls are TRBV7-8 and TRBJ2-1; D is uncertain. The germline gives CDR1 SGHVS, CDR2 FQNEAQ. The CDR3 consists of 12 residues. With 4 bases removed from V and 7 bases from J, the gap between germline ends came to 8 bases.

V is TRBV13 and J is TRBJ2-7; 8 bases are shared with TRBD1. The CDR3 is 15 amino acids. The V gene's germline CDR1 is PRHDT and CDR2 FYEKMQ (reference sequence). J gave up 2 bases and V 5 bases, and 8 bases lay outside the gene matches. This chain's CDR3 is CASSASRDRPYEQYF. The DNA for the CDR3 is TGTGCCAGCAGCGCCTCCCGGGACAGGCCCTACGAGCAGTACTTC.

The chain couples TRBV21-1 to TRBJ2-7; the table assigns TRBD2, which was not confirmed against the DNA. TRBV21-1 is designated a pseudogene. There are 19 residues in the CDR3. CDR3 sequence: CASSPQVLSGGRGPYEQYF. CDR3 bases: TGTGCCAGCAGCCCCCAGGTCCTGTCGGGCGGGAGGGGGCCCTACGAGCAGTACTTC.

The V gene is TRBV28, the J gene TRBJ2-1; D is ambiguous. The germline CDR1 and CDR2 sequences are MDHEN and SYDVKM. The CDR3 runs to 14 residues. Trimming stripped 4 bases from V and 0 bases from J, with 7 bases between. The CDR3 reads CASSYLSSYNEQFF. CDR3 DNA sequence: TGTGCCAGCAGTTACTTGAGCTCCTACAATGAGCAGTTCTTC.

CDR3 residues: CASSGGGGDGYTF. CDR3 coding DNA: TGTGCCAGCAGTGGGGGAGGGGGCGATGGCTACACCTTC. The chain couples TRBV2 to TRBJ1-2; TRBD1 agrees at 7 bases. Germline V CDR1 and CDR2: SNHLY, FYNNEI. The CDR3 loop spans 13 amino acids. V lost 4 bases, J lost 6 bases, and 5 bases stayed unmatched.

The rearrangement links TRBV25-1 to TRBJ2-1, with 7 bases identical to TRBD1. V trimming: 3 bases; J trimming: 5 bases; junction bases outside the gene matches: 7. The CDR3 length is 15 residues. CDR1 is MGHDK and CDR2 is SYGVNS in the germline V gene. CDR3 in amino acids: CASSDLGTDDNEQFF. The CDR3 nucleotides read TGTGCCAGCAGTGATTTGGGGACAGATGACAATGAGCAGTTCTTC. Full variable domain (missing parts from reference TRBV25-1 and TRBJ2-1): EADIYQTPRYLVIGTGKKITLECSQTMGHDKMYWYQQDPGMELHLIHYSYGVNSTEKGDLSSESTVSRIRTEHFPLTLESARPSHTSQYLCASSDLGTDDNEQFFGPGTRLTVL.

This chain links TRBV27 with TRBJ2-1; weak D call: TRBD2 (6 bases). V lost 5 bases and J lost 8, with 16 bases in between. Germline V gene lookup returns CDR1 MNHEY and CDR2 SMNVEV (reference sequence). The CDR3 spans 14 residues. CDR3 DNA sequence: TGTGCCAGCAGTCCACGACTAGTAGAGTATGAGCAGTTCTTC. This gives the protein CASSPRLVEYEQFF.